Described below is a single T cell receptor (beta chain) sequence and its context. The sample holds many counts of this clonotype. The clone's antigen remains unknown. Base qualities are not at hand, and no much larger clone is one base apart. The ophthalmopathy patients had moderately to severely active disease, with a Clinical Activity Score of 3 or higher, a NOSPECS grade of 4 or higher, and a disease duration of less than 3 months. Patients with other autoimmune diseases, uncontrolled infections, pregnancy or lactation were excluded from the study. Diagnosis relied on clinical symptoms, serum thyroxine, TRAb, thyroid ultrasound and orbital computed tomography. Ficoll-Paque density gradient centrifugation was used to isolate PBMCs from around 10 ml of fresh peripheral blood. Trizol reagent was used to extract the total RNA, and its quality was then checked on an Agilent 2100 Bioanalyzer. For repertoire sequencing, the TCR beta CDR3 regions were amplified from RNA transcripts. The first round was an RT-PCR using HTBI primers with the Qiagen OneStep RT-PCR kit, and this first round was followed by a second-round multiplex PCR, then size selection and purification. Libraries were sequenced paired-end with 100 bp reads on an Illumina HiSeq2000. In the paper's pipeline: Reads were processed with SOAPnuke, discarding reads with adapters, uncalled bases, mean Phred below 15, or no exact constant-primer or identifier match. High-quality paired reads were merged with COPE v1.2.5. Each unique nucleotide sequence was treated as a clonotype, and MiTCR v1.1 was used to align the clonotypes to the IMGT TRB V, D and J references. The analysis was limited to V-J combinations with a frequency above 0.0001, which together covered more than 98% of repertoires. For each V-J combination, a TCR clonal expansion and chaos score was defined as the ratio of F50 clonal expansion to chaos observed in the TCRdist matrix. Welch's t-statistics and random forest were used to narrow the features down to around 13 V-J combinations, which were then fed into a naive Bayes classifier. The similarity between thyroid and blood repertoires was quantified using the Morisita-Horn index. Clones were called with MiXCR by TCRdb after fastp trimmed the public reads at Q25, and only in-frame beta chains were retained. Each CDR3 protein gets just one entry, which takes the most common genes and DNA from the rows behind it. These V and J calls originate from TCRdb's pipeline instead of the authors' own analysis. The sample contains approximately 480,000 distinct CDR3 sequences, 14% of them found a single time. Together, the top ten hold over 7.5% of the sample.

The CDR3 covers 16 residues, taking in both the cysteine and the phenylalanine. The read is trimmed to its CDR3 DNA, 48 bases read in frame from base 1. V is cut back by 3 bases and J by 1 base, with 8 bases in the junction unmatched. CDR1 and CDR2, looked up from the germline V gene, are SQVTM and ANQGSEA. This specimen comes from a study of Graves' ophthalmopathy and Graves' hyperthyroidism listed by TCRdb under 2018. About the investigation overall: Peripheral blood was collected at initial diagnosis, prior to any treatment. The independent validation cohort included approximately 19 hyperthyroidism patients plus 17 patients who later progressed from hyperthyroidism to ophthalmopathy. The roughly 100 discovery patients were randomly divided into training and test sets at a 7:3 ratio. To explore V-J signatures that separate ophthalmopathy from hyperthyroidism, a discovery set of approximately 100 patients was enrolled, consisting of about 45 with ophthalmopathy and about 60 with stable hyperthyroidism. The study used TCR beta repertoire signatures to distinguish Graves' ophthalmopathy from Graves' hyperthyroidism and to predict progression to ophthalmopathy. After sampling, hyperthyroidism patients received methimazole starting at 30 mg daily, and ophthalmopathy patients received high-dose intravenous methylprednisolone. In roughly 6 hyperthyroidism patients, T-cell repertoires of thyroid tissue and blood were compared. In total, under 150 blood samples were TCR-sequenced: 43 ophthalmopathy, some 75 hyperthyroidism and about 17 hyperthyroidism-to-ophthalmopathy patients. Findings and caveats that apply to the study as a whole: Sample size was not statistically predetermined, and group allocation was not concealed from the investigators. In validation, the model predicted ophthalmopathy progression with 70.59% sensitivity and 72.22% specificity; around twelve predicted patients were CT-confirmed with GO in a median of about 6.1 months. The 13-signature model separated ophthalmopathy from stable hyperthyroidism with roughly 89% sensitivity and approximately 81% specificity in cross-validation, and 80%/75% in the test set. Among expanded thyroid clonotypes with frequency above 0.001, most also showed up in blood, which suggests that blood repertoires may reflect the thyroid immune response.

The clonotype originates from a woman aged 30 to 39 with Graves' ophthalmopathy. Donor details come from another sample of the same person, matched by shared clones. Source material: blood. The sequence links TRBV29-1 to TRBJ2-7; 11 bases in the middle match TRBD1. The DNA sequence is TGCAGCGTTGATCTCTTCGGGACAGGGGGTTCCTACGAGCAGTACTTC. The resulting protein is CSVDLFGTGGSYEQYF.